This TCR beta chain was recovered during a study of sequential checkpoint blockade in melanoma. Study-wide context: TCRβ was sequenced from DNA of approximately 99 pretreatment tumors.

Treatment defined: randomized to nivolumab then ipilimumab (arm A) or the reverse (arm B). This clone has only a few counts. The CDR3 runs to 14 residues. The germline gives CDR1 MNHGY, CDR2 SAAAGT. Trimming took 6 bases from V and 0 from J, leaving 8 bases between them. The table came from immunoSEQ multiplex PCR; TCRdb's copy has only in-frame clones and leaves some out. The sample lists over 2,500 clones; approximately 20% were seen once. This chain links TRBV6-8 with TRBJ1-4, with a tentative D call TRBD1 (5 bases). The clonotype comes from a human donor with melanoma. The sample in question was tumor tissue (inferred from file names), obtained from a patient given nivolumab and ipilimumab in sequence. CDR3 in amino acids: CASRPTATNEKLFF. The DNA of the CDR3 is TGTGCCAGCAGACCGACAGCAACTAATGAAAAACTGTTTTTT.